The 8 T cell receptor beta chains below all came from one sample that was sequenced in a study of blood T cell repertoires in COVID-19. Assay used: immunoSEQ multiplex PCR; TCRdb lists only in-frame clones, some missing. The table records approximately 150,000 clones, around 88% of them present only once. Sequenced: peripheral blood. These TCRs come from a human donor in a cohort sampled during active COVID-19.

This clone was counted only a few times. The V and J genes are TRBV10-1 and TRBJ2-7, with 8 positions matching TRBD1. Germline CDR1 is WNHNN and CDR2 is SYGVQD (reference sequence). Trimming cost V 4 bases and J 4 bases; bases outside gene matches: 3. CDR3 size: 13 residues. The chain's CDR3 is CASSGGQGYEQYF. The CDR3 region has the DNA TGCGCCAGCAGTGGTGGACAGGGATACGAGCAGTACTTC.

The rearrangement joins TRBV12-3 or TRBV12-4 to TRBJ1-1; no firm D call. This CDR3 contains 12 residues. The V and J ends lost 5 bases and 1 base respectively, with 5 bases between them. The CDR3 loop reads CASSPRNTEAFF. CDR3 nucleotides: TGTGCCAGCAGTCCCAGGAACACTGAAGCTTTCTTT.

The chain combines TRBV27 with TRBJ2-5; 8 bases align to TRBD2. This CDR3 is built from 14 residues. Germline V gives CDR1 MNHEY, CDR2 SMNVEV (reference sequence). V shed 6 bases, J shed 4 bases, and the junction held 7 bases outside the gene matches. This CDR3 is CASRVGRAVETQYF. The CDR3 DNA is TGTGCCAGCAGGGTCGGGAGGGCCGTAGAGACCCAGTACTTC.

The rearrangement joins TRBV9 to TRBJ1-2; a possible D gene is TRBD1 (6 bases). The CDR3 consists of 14 residues. The germline gives CDR1 SGDLS, CDR2 YYNGEE. Trimming cost V 3 bases and J 7 bases, with 16 bases left between them. CDR3 loop: CASSAETGFSGYTF. In DNA form, the CDR3 reads TGTGCCAGCAGCGCGGAAACAGGGTTCTCTGGCTACACCTTC.

The CDR3 bases are TGTGCCAGCAGTCCAACGGGACTTCTTTACGAGCAGTACTTC. Its protein product is CASSPTGLLYEQYF. The chain recombines TRBV6-2 or TRBV6-3 with TRBJ2-7; TRBD2 might be the D (6 bases). This CDR3 contains 14 residues. V was clipped by 5 bases and J by 4 bases, with 15 bases between them. The germline V gene has CDR1 MNHEY and CDR2 SVGEGT.

This clone showed up just a few times. The rearrangement links TRBV19 to TRBJ2-1; 8 bases are shared with TRBD2. V trimming: 8 bases; J trimming: 3 bases; junction bases outside the gene matches: 9. The CDR3 contains 15 residues. The germline CDR1 and CDR2 sequences are LNHDA and SQIVND (reference sequence). CDR3 coding DNA: TGTGCCAGTCAAAAAGCGGGAGAGGGCTACAATGAGCAGTTCTTC. Amino acids: CASQKAGEGYNEQFF.

This chain uses TRBV12-3 or TRBV12-4 with TRBJ2-3; D may be TRBD1 (6 bases). The V gene lost 6 bases and the J gene lost 8 bases, with 15 bases spanning the gap. CDR3 length: 13 residues. The CDR3 spells CASRSTGSGTQYF. CDR3 nucleotides: TGTGCCAGCAGGTCGACAGGCAGCGGTACGCAGTATTTT.

The J gene is TRBJ1-1, the V gene TRBV19; 10 bases are a match to TRBD1. Per the germline V gene, CDR1 is LNHDA and CDR2 is SQIVND (reference sequence). The junction had 2 bases not matched to a gene; V was cut back by 1 base and J by 6 bases. This CDR3 contains 14 residues. CDR3 in amino acids: CASSIGQGAAEAFF. CDR3 sequence (DNA): TGTGCCAGTAGTATAGGACAGGGGGCTGCTGAAGCTTTCTTT.